The text below deals with one T cell receptor (beta chain). The sample belongs to a study of T cell repertoires in cytomegalovirus infection. With 2 bases removed from V and 4 bases from J, the gap between germline ends came to 11 bases. The length of the CDR3 is 14 residues. CDR1 and CDR2 from the germline V gene are MDHEN and SYDVKM. TCRdb analysed the reads with MiXCR anew, one entry per CDR3 protein. The sample yields over 90,000 distinct CDR3 sequences, about 15% seen once. Material: PBMCs. The clonotype was recovered from a human donor in good health (CMV status not recorded). Some clones in this sample may be carry-over from other donors' samples. This chain links TRBV28 with TRBJ1-2; D is ambiguous. CDR3 nucleotide sequence: TGTGCCAGCAGTTTACGTGGCAGAGTCTATGGCTACACCTTC. Its protein is CASSLRGRVYGYTF.